This TCR beta chain was sequenced in a study of breast tumors, draining lymph nodes, adjacent tissues. Breast cancer patients provided tissue from their axillary draining lymph nodes. Findings and limits, study-wide: Tumor and nontumor repertoires were significantly more similar in luminal-like than in basal-like breast cancer. The lymph node origin of tumor T cells was framed as consistent with a hypothesis, not demonstrated. Tumor TCR diversity was below lymph nodes but above nontumor tissue. Findings are consistent with lymph node origin and intratumoral expansion of most tumor T cells.

This clonotype was detected many times. Its antigen is not identified. One entry per CDR3 protein, called by TCRdb with MiXCR from the multiplex PCR reads. In the table there are around 130,000 distinct CDR3 sequences, around 20% of which are singletons. This CDR3 has 16 residues. The V gene lost 0 bases and the J gene lost 7 bases, with 16 bases spanning the gap. Germline V gene sequence: CDR1 MNHEY, CDR2 SMNVEV (reference sequence). The sequenced material came from axillary lymph node tissue. The chain employs TRBV27 and TRBJ2-1; D remains ambiguous. The receptor was isolated from a female donor with breast cancer. Some clones in this sample may be carry-over from other donors' samples. The CDR3 here is CASSLSGIPYFNEQFF. The DNA for the CDR3 is TGTGCCAGCAGTTTATCTGGGATACCTTACTTTAATGAGCAGTTCTTC.